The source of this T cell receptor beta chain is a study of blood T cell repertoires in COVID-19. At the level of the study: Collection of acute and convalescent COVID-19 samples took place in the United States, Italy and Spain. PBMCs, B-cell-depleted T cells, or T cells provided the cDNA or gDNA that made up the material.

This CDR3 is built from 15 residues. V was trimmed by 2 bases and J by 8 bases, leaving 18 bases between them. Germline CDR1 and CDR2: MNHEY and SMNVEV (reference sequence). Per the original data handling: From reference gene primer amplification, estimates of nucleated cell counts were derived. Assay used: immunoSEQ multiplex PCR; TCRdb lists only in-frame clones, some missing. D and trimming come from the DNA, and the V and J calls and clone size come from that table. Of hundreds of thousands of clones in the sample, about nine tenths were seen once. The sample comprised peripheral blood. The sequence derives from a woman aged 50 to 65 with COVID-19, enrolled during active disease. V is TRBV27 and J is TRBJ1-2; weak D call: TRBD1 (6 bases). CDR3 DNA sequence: TGTGCCAGCAGTTTAACAGGGCCCCGGGTGGGAGGCTACACCTTC. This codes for CASSLTGPRVGGYTF.